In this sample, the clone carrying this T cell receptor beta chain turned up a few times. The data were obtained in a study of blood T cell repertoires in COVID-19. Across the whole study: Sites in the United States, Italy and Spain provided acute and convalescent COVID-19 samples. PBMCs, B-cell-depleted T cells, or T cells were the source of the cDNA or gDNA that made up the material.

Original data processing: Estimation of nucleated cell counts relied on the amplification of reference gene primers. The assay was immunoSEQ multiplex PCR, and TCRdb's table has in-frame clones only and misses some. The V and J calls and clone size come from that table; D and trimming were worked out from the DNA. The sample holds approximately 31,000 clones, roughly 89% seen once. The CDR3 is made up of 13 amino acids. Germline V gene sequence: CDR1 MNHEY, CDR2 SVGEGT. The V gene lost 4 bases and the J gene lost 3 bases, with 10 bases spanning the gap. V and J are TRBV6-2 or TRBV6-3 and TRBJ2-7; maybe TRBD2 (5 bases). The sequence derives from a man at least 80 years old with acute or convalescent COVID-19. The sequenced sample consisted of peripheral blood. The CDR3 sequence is CASSSSGYYEQYF. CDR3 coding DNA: TGTGCCAGCAGTTCCAGCGGATACTACGAGCAGTACTTC.